Described below is a single T cell receptor beta chain sequence and its context. The antigen is unknown. This record comes from a study of cytomegalovirus exposure and HLA in healthy donors. General study results and limits: Some public TCRs appeared in many individuals, while most sequences were rare. Cytomegalovirus association was listed for 164 TCR beta chains. It was confirmed in vitro that a few of the CMV-associated chains were specific for CMV antigens.

Measured with immunoSEQ multiplex PCR; TCRdb has only the in-frame clones, and not every one. Of 200,000 or so clones in the sample, about 80% were seen once. Germline CDR1 reads LNHNV; CDR2 reads YYDKDF (reference sequence). The CDR3 is 16 amino acids. V dropped 1 base and J dropped 8; count of bases not matched to a gene: 6. This rearrangement joins TRBV15 to TRBJ2-1, with 12 bases identical to TRBD2. The sequence came from a man aged 18 to 29 in good health and CMV-seropositive. Sequenced input: PBMCs. The CDR3 sequence: CATSRGRTSGVHEQFF. The DNA of the CDR3 is TGTGCCACCAGCAGAGGGAGGACTAGCGGGGTCCATGAGCAGTTCTTC.